These 29 T cell receptor beta chains were sequenced from one sample in a study of T cell responses to AZD1222 COVID-19 vaccine. The assay was immunoSEQ multiplex PCR, and TCRdb's table has in-frame clones only and misses some. The sample yields roughly 140,000 clones, under 95% seen once. The material was peripheral blood, obtained on day 0 of AZD1222 vaccination. These receptors came from an adult in good health.

The V and J genes are TRBV6-5 and TRBJ1-1; maybe TRBD1 (6 bases). Trimming took off 5 bases at V and 4 bases at J, with 8 bases between the two ends. Germline loops: CDR1 MNHEY, CDR2 SVGAGI. The CDR3 loop spans 12 amino acids. The CDR3 DNA sequence: TGTGCCAGCAGTACAGGGAGCACTGAAGCTTTCTTT. It codes for CASSTGSTEAFF.

This chain joins TRBV28 and TRBJ1-1; the D is unclear. Germline CDR1 is MDHEN and CDR2 is SYDVKM. The V end lost 5 bases, the J end lost 1 base, and 11 bases lay between the germline ends. The CDR3 is 14 residues long. CDR3 coding DNA: TGTGCCAGCAGTGACCTGACAAGGAACACTGAAGCTTTCTTT. Its translation: CASSDLTRNTEAFF.

The genes are TRBV6-2 or TRBV6-3 and TRBJ2-2; D unresolved. The CDR3 is made up of 16 amino acids. Germline V gives CDR1 MNHEY, CDR2 SVGEGT. Trimming shortened V by 5 bases and J by 2 bases, and 15 bases separated the two germline ends. The CDR3: CASSLFEKINTGELFF. CDR3 DNA: TGTGCCAGCAGTCTTTTTGAGAAAATCAACACCGGGGAGCTGTTTTTT.

This chain joins TRBV27 and TRBJ2-3; no firm D call. The CDR3 has 16 residues. Germline V lookup: CDR1 MNHEY, CDR2 SMNVEV (reference sequence). Trimming removed 5 bases from V and 6 bases from J, with 21 bases in between. The CDR3 DNA follows: TGTGCCAGCAGTCAGAAGGTGACGCACCCTAGGGATACGCAGTATTTT. Protein product: CASSQKVTHPRDTQYF.

The chain recombines TRBV7-9 with TRBJ2-7; TRBD2 matches at 7 bases. The ends lost 5 bases at V and 4 bases at J; junction bases unmatched: 5. The CDR3 is 13 residues long. Germline assignment: CDR1 SEHNR and CDR2 FQNEAQ (reference sequence). The CDR3 region is CASSRTRSYEQYF. DNA for the CDR3: TGTGCCAGCAGCCGGACTAGGAGTTACGAGCAGTACTTC. The full variable domain, its missing parts supplied by reference TRBV7-9 and TRBJ2-7, is DTGVSQNPRHKITKRGQNVTFRCDPISEHNRLYWYRQTLGQGPEFLTYFQNEAQLEKSRLLSDRFSAERPKGSFSTLEIQRTEQGDSAMYLCASSRTRSYEQYFGPGTRLTVT.

The genes are TRBV4-2 and TRBJ2-5, with D possibly TRBD2 on 5 matching bases. Trimming shortened V by 0 bases and J by 9 bases, and 11 bases separated the two germline ends. CDR1 LGHNA and CDR2 YNFKEQ come from the germline V gene. There are 13 residues in the CDR3. The CDR3: CASSQEGLRAQYF. The CDR3 nucleotides are TGTGCCAGCAGCCAAGAAGGGTTGAGGGCCCAGTACTTC.

The V call is TRBV2, the J call TRBJ1-2, with 9 bases fitting TRBD1. Germline V CDR1 and CDR2: SNHLY, FYNNEI. V dropped 5 bases and J dropped 8; count of bases not matched to a gene: 6. This CDR3 comprises 13 residues. CDR3 in amino acids: CASSPGTGNGYTF. In DNA, the CDR3 is TGTGCCAGCAGTCCCGGGACAGGGAACGGCTACACCTTC.

The V gene is TRBV4-1, the J gene TRBJ1-2, with TRBD1 identical over 7 bases. Trimming took 4 bases from V and 0 from J; bases not matched to a gene: 8. The CDR3 length is 16 residues. Germline loops: CDR1 MGHRA, CDR2 YSYEKL. The CDR3 reads CASSLLSTGTNYGYTF. The CDR3 nucleotides are TGCGCCAGCAGCCTCTTATCGACAGGGACTAACTATGGCTACACCTTC.

The chain links TRBV18 to TRBJ1-4; D is uncertain. The CDR3 extends over 16 amino acids. Trimming removed 0 bases at V and 6 bases at J, with 14 bases between. Germline lookup yields CDR1 KGHSH and CDR2 LQKENI. The CDR3 DNA reads TGTGCCAGCTCACCACCAGCAGACGCTTGGGATGAAAAACTGTTTTTT. Protein: CASSPPADAWDEKLFF.

The chain uses TRBV5-1 and TRBJ1-3, with D perhaps matching TRBD1 (5 bases). CDR1 is SGHRS, CDR2 YFSETQ, per germline. The CDR3 loop spans 14 amino acids. V was trimmed by 4 bases and J by 4 bases, leaving 12 bases between them. CDR3 DNA sequence: TGCGCCAGCAGCCCCGGGACCCCCGGAAACACCATATATTTT. Translated, it gives CASSPGTPGNTIYF.

The chain joins TRBV10-3 to TRBJ2-7; D gene uncertain. V lost 2 bases, J lost 5 bases, and 19 bases lay in between. This CDR3 is 16 amino acids long. The germline V gene has CDR1 ENHRY and CDR2 SYGVKD. CDR3 residues: CAISEPAGTALNEQYF. CDR3 sequence (DNA): TGTGCCATCAGTGAGCCTGCCGGAACGGCGCTTAACGAGCAGTACTTC.

The chain recombines TRBV12-3 or TRBV12-4 with TRBJ2-7; D not resolved. There are 13 residues in the CDR3. The V end lost 1 base, the J end lost 0 bases, and 4 bases lay between the germline ends. The CDR3 DNA follows: TGTGCCAGCAGTTTAGTGTCCTCCTACGAGCAGTACTTC. Residues: CASSLVSSYEQYF.

The chain is built from TRBV11-2 and TRBJ1-1, with D possibly TRBD1 on 5 matching bases. The V end was cut by 6 bases, the J end by 4 bases, with 18 bases between. CDR3 length: 15 amino acids. Per the germline V gene, CDR1 is SGHAT and CDR2 is FQNNGV. The CDR3 here is CASRPEPYQGTEAFF. CDR3 DNA: TGTGCCAGCAGACCAGAACCGTACCAGGGCACTGAAGCTTTCTTT.

The CDR3 region has the DNA TGTGCCAGCAGCTCCCAGGGTGGGAACACTGAAGCTTTCTTT. Its protein is CASSSQGGNTEAFF. The chain combines TRBV9 with TRBJ1-1; maybe TRBD1 (5 bases). The CDR3 covers 14 residues. Germline CDR1 SGDLS, CDR2 YYNGEE. Deletions cut 4 bases from V and 1 base from J, with 11 bases between.

The gene calls are TRBV7-9 and TRBJ2-7; tentatively, D is TRBD1 (6 bases). CDR1 is SEHNR, CDR2 FQNEAQ, per germline (reference sequence). The CDR3 has 13 amino acids. The ends were cut back, 5 bases at V and 3 bases at J, with 11 bases in the middle. The chain's CDR3 is CASSEDSFYEQYF. The CDR3 nucleotides read TGTGCCAGCAGCGAGGACAGCTTCTACGAGCAGTACTTC.

This chain connects TRBV4-2 to TRBJ1-1; D is possibly TRBD1 (6 bases). CDR3 size: 13 residues. Germline V CDR1 and CDR2: LGHNA, YNFKEQ. With 6 bases removed from V and 0 bases from J, the gap between germline ends came to 8 bases. The CDR3 loop reads CASRGQLNTEAFF. CDR3 DNA sequence: TGTGCCAGCAGGGGACAATTGAACACTGAAGCTTTCTTT.

The chain is built from TRBV27 and TRBJ1-6, with D possibly being TRBD1 (6 bases). Germline V gene data show CDR1 as MNHEY and CDR2 as SMNVEV (reference sequence). V lost 6 bases to trimming and J lost 0 bases, with 18 bases between them. The CDR3 runs to 18 residues. The CDR3 is CASRTNRALSSYNSPLHF. In nucleotides, the CDR3 is TGTGCCAGCAGAACAAACAGGGCACTCAGCTCCTATAATTCACCCCTCCACTTT.

The V and J genes are TRBV23-1 and TRBJ1-2, with no clear D. TRBV23-1 is designated an ORF whose function remains uncertain. The germline V and J ends were trimmed by 2 bases and 4 bases, with 11 bases remaining between them. The CDR3 is made up of 14 amino acids. CDR3 sequence: CASSQPVRVYGYTF. CDR3 coding DNA: TGCGCCAGCAGTCAACCGGTTAGGGTCTATGGCTACACCTTC.

The genes are TRBV11-3 and TRBJ2-3; D may be TRBD2 (6 bases). V shed 5 bases and J shed 2 bases, with 23 bases lying between them. CDR3 length: 18 residues. Looked up from germline, CDR1 is SGHNT and CDR2 is YENEEA. In DNA, the CDR3 is TGTGCCAGCAGCGCCCATAAGGGGTCGGACTACCCCACAGATACGCAGTATTTT. Its protein is CASSAHKGSDYPTDTQYF.

The CDR3 nucleotides read TGTGCCAGTAGTATGCAGGGAGCGGTATCTGGGGCCAACGTCCTGACTTTC. Protein product: CASSMQGAVSGANVLTF. The V gene is TRBV19, the J gene TRBJ2-6, with D possibly called TRBD1 or TRBD2 (5 bases each). With 3 bases removed from V and 1 base from J, the gap between germline ends came to 13 bases. Germline V CDR1 and CDR2: LNHDA, SQIVND (reference sequence). The length of the CDR3 is 17 residues. Full variable domain (remainder filled in from reference TRBV19 and TRBJ2-6): DGGITQSPKYLFRKEGQNVTLSCEQNLNHDAMYWYRQDPGQGLRLIYYSQIVNDFQKGDIAEGYSVSREKKESFPLTVTSAQKNPTAFYLCASSMQGAVSGANVLTFGAGSRLTVL.

V and J are TRBV28 and TRBJ1-6; no clear D. Germline CDR1 is MDHEN and CDR2 is SYDVKM. The ends were cut back, 6 bases at V and 7 bases at J, with 16 bases in the middle. The CDR3 sequence is 15 residues long. CDR3 residues: CASRPHTGSNSPLHF. CDR3 DNA sequence: TGTGCCAGCAGGCCTCACACGGGGTCAAATTCACCCCTCCACTTT. The full variable domain, in which reference TRBV28 and TRBJ1-6 provide the parts outside the CDR3, is DVKVTQSSRYLVKRTGEKVFLECVQDMDHENMFWYRQDPGLGLRLIYFSYDVKMKEKGDIPEGYSVSREKKERFSLILESASTNQTSMYLCASRPHTGSNSPLHFGNGTRLTVT.

This clone was seen a single time. DNA for the CDR3: TGTGCCAGCACCCAACCGGGACAGCGCCAAGAGACCCAGTACTTC. This encodes CASTQPGQRQETQYF. The chain joins TRBV5-4 to TRBJ2-5; 7 nucleotides agree with TRBD1. The trim removed 6 bases at V and 1 base at J, leaving 9 bases unmatched. This CDR3 is 15 amino acids long. Germline CDR1 SGHNT, CDR2 YYREEE (reference sequence).

In its sample, this clone was seen a few times. The J gene is TRBJ2-7, the V gene TRBV5-6; 9 bases fit TRBD1. Germline lookup yields CDR1 SGHDT and CDR2 YYEEEE. V lost 4 bases and J lost 0; bases outside the gene matches: 11. The length of the CDR3 is 17 residues. The CDR3 DNA sequence: TGTGCCAGCAGCACCTCCCCCGGACAGGGGTCCTCCTACGAGCAGTACTTC. As protein: CASSTSPGQGSSYEQYF.

The rearrangement uses TRBV6-6 and TRBJ1-1; D unclear. Trimming left V 6 bases short and J 6 bases short, with 20 bases between. CDR1 MNHNY and CDR2 SVGAGI come from the germline V gene (reference sequence). The CDR3 length is 15 residues. CDR3 sequence reads: CASSQESWAGSEAFF. The CDR3 DNA reads as TGTGCCAGCAGCCAGGAGTCCTGGGCTGGGTCTGAAGCTTTCTTT.

The J gene is TRBJ1-6, the V gene TRBV5-4; 7 bases are a match to TRBD1. The CDR3 runs 16 residues. The germline V gene encodes CDR1 SGHNT and CDR2 YYREEE (reference sequence). V was clipped by 2 bases and J by 4 bases; unmatched bases: 6. The CDR3 region has the DNA TGTGCCAGCAGCTTCAACAGGGGAATTTATAATTCACCCCTCCACTTT. This sequence encodes CASSFNRGIYNSPLHF.

The gene calls are TRBV27 and TRBJ1-1; maybe TRBD1 (6 bases). The CDR3 loop spans 14 amino acids. Deletions cut 6 bases from V and 1 base from J, with 12 bases between. The germline V gene has CDR1 MNHEY and CDR2 SMNVEV (reference sequence). The DNA of the CDR3 is TGTGCCAGCAGCCCCAGGGGACGGAACACTGAAGCTTTCTTT. Amino acid sequence: CASSPRGRNTEAFF.

The V call is TRBV4-1, the J call TRBJ1-2, with TRBD1 as a possible D gene (6 bases). The CDR3 consists of 17 residues. V was trimmed by 6 bases and J by 0 bases, leaving 20 bases between them. Germline CDR1 reads MGHRA; CDR2 reads YSYEKL. For the CDR3, the DNA is TGCGCCAGCAGAGTAGAATCCGGGACATCAGCTAACTATGGCTACACCTTC. Its protein product is CASRVESGTSANYGYTF.

The chain's CDR3 is CASSSRRIYGYTF. CDR3 in DNA: TGTGCCAGCAGCTCTCGGCGAATCTATGGCTACACCTTC. The chain carries TRBV5-6 and TRBJ1-2; unclear D gene. The CDR3 length is 13 residues. V lost 3 bases and J 4 bases, leaving 10 bases between the germline ends. Germline V gene sequence: CDR1 SGHDT, CDR2 YYEEEE.

This chain uses TRBV15 with TRBJ2-1; 7 bases map to TRBD1. Germline values: CDR1 LNHNV, CDR2 YYDKDF (reference sequence). The CDR3 runs to 15 residues. Unmatched junction bases numbered 4, after V lost 5 bases and J lost 0 bases. The CDR3 DNA is TGTGCCACCAGCTATGGGGACAGCTCCTACAATGAGCAGTTCTTC. It translates to CATSYGDSSYNEQFF.